The 27 T cell receptor beta chains in this list originate from one sample, sequenced in a study of T cell repertoires in cytomegalovirus infection. Each CDR3 protein is one row after TCRdb ran MiXCR on the reads. The repertoire holds fewer than 700,000 distinct CDR3 sequences, with approximately 24% as singletons. The sample was CD8+ T cells from PBMCs. These receptors all come from a human donor in good health (CMV status not recorded). Some clones in this sample may be carry-over from other donors' samples.

This clonotype was counted at least ten times. This chain's CDR3 is CASSPDLRRRADTQYF. The CDR3 coding sequence is TGTGCCAGCAGCCCTGACTTAAGGCGGCGCGCAGATACGCAGTATTTT. This chain connects TRBV7-2 to TRBJ2-3; D uncertain. This CDR3 is built from 16 residues. V was pared by 5 bases and J by 4 bases, with 19 bases between. Germline CDR1 is SGHTA and CDR2 is FQGNSA.

This clonotype was counted ten times or more. The V and J genes are TRBV7-6 and TRBJ2-7, with 7 bases lining up with TRBD2. The ends lost 5 bases at V and 0 bases at J; junction bases unmatched: 10. The CDR3 is made up of 16 amino acids. The germline gives CDR1 SGHVS, CDR2 FNYEAQ. CDR3 DNA sequence: TGTGCCAGCAGCGTATCCGGGACGGGGGGCTCCTACGAGCAGTACTTC. The encoded protein is CASSVSGTGGSYEQYF.

V usage is TRBV7-9 and J usage is TRBJ1-5; D possibly corresponds to TRBD1 (5 bases). The CDR3 is made up of 12 amino acids. V was trimmed by 7 bases and J by 6 bases, leaving 10 bases between them. Germline V gene lookup returns CDR1 SEHNR and CDR2 FQNEAQ (reference sequence). The CDR3 DNA sequence: TGTGCCAGCACCGGTCAGGGTCAGCCCCAGCATTTT. It yields the protein CASTGQGQPQHF.

The chain carries TRBV5-1 and TRBJ2-5; D gene uncertain. The V gene lost 2 bases and the J gene lost 4 bases, with 12 bases spanning the gap. This CDR3 comprises 14 residues. CDR1 and CDR2 (germline): SGHRS, YFSETQ. The CDR3 bases are TGCGCCAGCAGCTTTCGGATACATCGAGAGACCCAGTACTTC. Amino acids: CASSFRIHRETQYF. Complete variable domain (other parts from reference TRBV5-1 and TRBJ2-5): KAGVTQTPRYLIKTRGQQVTLSCSPISGHRSVSWYQQTPGQGLQFLFEYFSETQRNKGNFPGRFSGRQFSNSRSEMNVSTLELGDSALYLCASSFRIHRETQYFGPGTRLLVL.

V and J are TRBV7-9 and TRBJ2-2; 8 bases are a match to TRBD1. The CDR3 is 18 amino acids. The germline gives CDR1 SEHNR, CDR2 FQNEAQ (reference sequence). J lost 2 bases, V lost 5 bases, and 13 bases had no gene match. CDR3 in amino acids: CASSSSGQVPRNTGELFF. The DNA for the CDR3 is TGTGCCAGCAGCAGTTCGGGACAGGTTCCCAGAAACACCGGGGAGCTGTTTTTT.

In its sample, this clonotype was seen many times. The chain joins TRBV28 to TRBJ2-1; D unresolved. V lost 7 bases to trimming and J lost 5 bases, with 12 bases between them. The CDR3 is 13 amino acids. Germline loops: CDR1 MDHEN, CDR2 SYDVKM. The CDR3 coding sequence is TGTGCCAGCAACCAGAGGATCAACAATGAGCAGTTCTTC. It is translated as CASNQRINNEQFF.

Note on this clonotype: A much larger clone differs by one base, so this may be a read error. The chain links TRBV28 to TRBJ1-5; 12 bases match TRBD1. The germline V gene encodes CDR1 MDHEN and CDR2 SYDVKM. J gave up 1 base and V 8 bases, and 6 bases lay outside the gene matches. The CDR3 is 16 amino acids. For the CDR3, the DNA is TGTGCCAGCTGGGGGACAGGGGGCGGGAGCAATCAGCCCCAGCATTTT. Translation: CASWGTGGGSNQPQHF.

A few counts support this clonotype. The chain employs TRBV12-3 or TRBV12-4 and TRBJ1-1, with unresolved D. The CDR3 is made up of 13 amino acids. The V gene lost 6 bases and the J gene lost 1 base, with 9 bases spanning the gap. The CDR3 DNA follows: TGTGCCAGCAGCCACCGATCGAACACTGAAGCTTTCTTT. Protein product: CASSHRSNTEAFF.

This clonotype occurred a few times. This chain connects TRBV29-1 to TRBJ2-6; D uncertain. The V and J ends lost 6 bases and 1 base respectively, with 16 bases between them. Germline values: CDR1 SQVTM, CDR2 ANQGSEA. The CDR3 totals 16 residues. The chain's CDR3 is CSVWSVRPSGANVLTF. The CDR3 region has the DNA TGCAGCGTGTGGTCTGTCCGGCCTTCTGGGGCCAACGTCCTGACTTTC.

This clonotype was seen a few times. This chain joins TRBV5-5 and TRBJ1-5; D remains unclear. Trimming took off 1 base at V and 5 bases at J, with 16 bases between the two ends. Germline V gene data show CDR1 as SGHKS and CDR2 as YYEKEE (reference sequence). This CDR3 contains 16 residues. CDR3: CASSLYGVAGDQPQHF. The DNA of the CDR3 is TGTGCCAGCAGCTTGTACGGGGTGGCAGGAGATCAGCCCCAGCATTTT.

This sequence joins TRBV6-5 and TRBJ1-2; unclear D gene. This CDR3 region has 13 residues. V was trimmed by 4 bases and J by 6 bases, leaving 12 bases between them. In germline, CDR1 is MNHEY, CDR2 SVGAGI. The CDR3 nucleotides read TGTGCCAGCAGTTTCCAACCGGTGGATGGCTACACCTTC. Translated, it gives CASSFQPVDGYTF.

The chain links TRBV6-2 or TRBV6-3 to TRBJ2-7, with D unresolved. This CDR3 region has 14 residues. Trimming pared 0 bases from V and 4 bases from J, leaving 10 bases between. Germline CDR1 MNHEY, CDR2 SVGEGT. In nucleotides, the CDR3 is TGTGCCAGCAGTTACTCGACATGTGGATACGAGCAGTACGTC. It translates to CASSYSTCGYEQYV.

V gene TRBV13 combines with J gene TRBJ2-3; D is undetermined. Germline V gene data show CDR1 as PRHDT and CDR2 as FYEKMQ (reference sequence). The CDR3 extends over 14 amino acids. V dropped 7 bases and J dropped 6 bases, with 17 bases sitting between them. CDR3 sequence (DNA): TGTGCCAGCACCGCGTGGCGTTCCACGGATACGCAGTATTTT. Translated: CASTAWRSTDTQYF.

This clonotype was observed at least ten times. This chain joins TRBV10-3 and TRBJ2-1; weak D call: TRBD2 (6 bases). Per the germline V gene, CDR1 is ENHRY and CDR2 is SYGVKD. V was shortened by 6 bases and J by 10 bases, with 19 bases between the two germline ends. This CDR3 is built from 14 residues. The CDR3 sequence: CAISDAQGLGEQFF. The DNA of the CDR3 is TGTGCCATCAGCGACGCTCAGGGACTCGGGGAGCAGTTCTTC.

The genes are TRBV27 and TRBJ1-2; unclear D gene. Trimming cost V 4 bases and J 4 bases, with 13 bases left between them. CDR1 and CDR2 from the germline V gene are MNHEY and SMNVEV (reference sequence). The CDR3 contains 14 residues. CDR3 in amino acids: CASSSLLDFYGYTF. For the CDR3, the DNA is TGTGCCAGCAGTTCTCTACTAGATTTCTATGGCTACACCTTC.

This clonotype occurred once. The V call is TRBV5-6, the J call TRBJ1-5; tentatively, D is TRBD1 (5 bases). Germline V lookup: CDR1 SGHDT, CDR2 YYEEEE. CDR3 length: 15 amino acids. The V gene lost 3 bases and the J gene lost 0 bases, with 10 bases spanning the gap. The CDR3 protein is CASSYGHSSNQPQHF. DNA for the CDR3: TGTGCCAGCAGCTACGGACACTCTAGCAATCAGCCCCAGCATTTT.

V is TRBV4-2 and J is TRBJ2-3; 10 bases fit TRBD1. The CDR3 length is 17 residues. CDR1 is LGHNA, CDR2 YNFKEQ, per germline. With 4 bases clipped from V and 5 bases from J, the junction kept 12 bases outside the gene matches. CDR3 in amino acids: CASSLNRQGAREDTQYF. DNA for the CDR3: TGTGCCAGCAGCCTCAACAGACAGGGGGCGAGGGAAGATACGCAGTATTTT.

This clonotype was observed at least ten times. The J gene is TRBJ2-1, the V gene TRBV6-2 or TRBV6-3; 11 nucleotides align to TRBD2. The CDR3 sequence is 18 residues long. Unmatched junction bases numbered 16, after V lost 10 bases and J lost 2 bases. Germline CDR1 MNHEY, CDR2 SVGEGT. The CDR3 nucleotides are TGTGCCACCCGCCCGAGGCTAGCGGGGGGCAGCGCCTACAATGAGCAGTTCTTC. It specifies CATRPRLAGGSAYNEQFF.

For this clonotype: This may stem from a read error, because a much larger clone lies one nucleotide away. The genes are TRBV7-6 and TRBJ1-4, with D tentatively TRBD1 (5 bases). Germline lookup yields CDR1 SGHVS and CDR2 FNYEAQ. This CDR3 region has 15 residues. V was clipped by 1 base and J by 6 bases, with 12 bases between them. CDR3 sequence (DNA): TGTGCCAGCAGCTTAGGAGGGGACGAGGATGAAAAACTGTTTTTT. As protein: CASSLGGDEDEKLFF.

The genes are TRBV6-1 and TRBJ2-7; D is uncertain. CDR3 length: 13 amino acids. Trimming stripped 3 bases from V and 3 bases from J, with 9 bases between. The V gene's germline CDR1 is MNHNS and CDR2 SASEGT. This CDR3 reads CASSEGVNYEQYF. CDR3 bases: TGTGCCAGCAGTGAGGGCGTGAACTACGAGCAGTACTTC.

This clonotype came up a few times. The genes are TRBV28 and TRBJ1-4; possibly TRBD1 for D (5 bases). Germline CDR1 is MDHEN and CDR2 is SYDVKM. The CDR3 totals 15 residues. V lost 6 bases and J 5 bases, leaving 16 bases between the germline ends. Here the CDR3 reads CASRAKHRGNEKLFF. For the CDR3, the DNA is TGTGCCAGCAGGGCCAAGCATCGGGGCAATGAAAAACTGTTTTTT.

Many counts were recorded for this clonotype. V is TRBV20-1 and J is TRBJ1-6, with D perhaps matching TRBD1 (6 bases). The CDR3 has 14 residues. Germline CDR1 and CDR2: DFQATT and SNEGSKA (reference sequence). Trimming pared 2 bases from V and 9 bases from J, leaving 14 bases between. For the CDR3, the DNA is TGCAGTGCTAGAACGGGGGCAGAAGGTTCACCCCTCCACTTT. Encoded protein: CSARTGAEGSPLHF.

The chain uses TRBV13 and TRBJ1-1, with D hard to call. The V end lost 4 bases, the J end lost 6 bases, and 9 bases lay between the germline ends. Per germline, CDR1 PRHDT and CDR2 FYEKMQ (reference sequence). This CDR3 comprises 12 residues. The CDR3 nucleotides are TGTGCCAGCAGCTCATTCGACGCTGAAGCTTTCTTT. It encodes CASSSFDAEAFF.

This clonotype was picked up many times. J is TRBJ1-1 and V is TRBV7-2; D perhaps matches TRBD1 (5 bases). Germline V lookup: CDR1 SGHTA, CDR2 FQGNSA. V was clipped by 3 bases and J by 14 bases, with 16 bases between them. The CDR3 is 12 residues long. CDR3 sequence reads: CASSLNGDRGFF. DNA for the CDR3: TGTGCCAGCAGCTTGAACGGGGACCGCGGGTTCTTT.

Details on this clonotype: A much larger clone sits a single nucleotide away, making a read error possible. The chain recombines TRBV12-3 or TRBV12-4 with TRBJ1-5, with 7 bases fitting TRBD1. The junction had 10 bases not matched to a gene; V was cut back by 11 bases and J by 6 bases. This CDR3 contains 13 residues. For the CDR3, the DNA is TGTGCCGGCGGGGACAGTACCCTTCAGCCCCAGCATTTT. Translating gives CAGGDSTLQPQHF.

In this sample, this clonotype turned up a few times. The J gene is TRBJ2-2, the V gene TRBV7-6; unclear D gene. Germline-derived CDR1 and CDR2 are SGHVS and FNYEAQ. The V end lost 4 bases, the J end lost 6 bases, and 9 bases lay between the germline ends. CDR3 size: 13 residues. This chain's CDR3 is CASSSLNAGELFF. The CDR3 DNA sequence: TGTGCCAGCAGCTCCCTCAACGCCGGGGAGCTGTTTTTT.

This clonotype occurred many times. The chain is built from TRBV7-8 and TRBJ2-5; D is perhaps TRBD2 (6 bases). This CDR3 has 13 residues. Germline assignment: CDR1 SGHVS and CDR2 FQNEAQ. The ends were cut back, 5 bases at V and 5 bases at J, with 12 bases in the middle. The CDR3 DNA is TGTGCCAGCAGCCATATCCGGGGGGAGACCCAGTACTTC. It codes for CASSHIRGETQYF.